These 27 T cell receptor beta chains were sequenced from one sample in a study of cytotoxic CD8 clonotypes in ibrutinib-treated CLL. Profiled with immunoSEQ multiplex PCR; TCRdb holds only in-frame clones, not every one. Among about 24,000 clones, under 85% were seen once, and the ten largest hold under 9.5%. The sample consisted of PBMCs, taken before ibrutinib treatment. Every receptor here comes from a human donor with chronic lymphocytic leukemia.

This CDR3 is CASGSAGNSYEQYF. CDR3 sequence (DNA): TGTGCCAGCGGCTCCGCGGGGAACTCCTACGAGCAGTACTTC. The chain recombines TRBV9 with TRBJ2-7; the D gene is possibly TRBD2 (6 bases). Germline V gene lookup returns CDR1 SGDLS and CDR2 YYNGEE. The CDR3 covers 14 residues. The V and J ends lost 7 bases and 0 bases respectively, with 14 bases between them.

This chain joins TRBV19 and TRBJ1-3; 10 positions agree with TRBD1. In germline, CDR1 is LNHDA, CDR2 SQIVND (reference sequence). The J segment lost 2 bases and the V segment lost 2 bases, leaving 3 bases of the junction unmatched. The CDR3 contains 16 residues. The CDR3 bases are TGTGCCAGTAGTATAATCGGACAGGGGGCTGGAAACACCATATATTTT. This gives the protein CASSIIGQGAGNTIYF.

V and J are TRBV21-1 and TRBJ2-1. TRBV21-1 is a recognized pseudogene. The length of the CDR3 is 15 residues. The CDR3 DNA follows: TGTGCCAGCAGCGCCCGGGACCGATTCCCCAATGAGCAGTTCTTC. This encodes CASSARDRFPNEQFF.

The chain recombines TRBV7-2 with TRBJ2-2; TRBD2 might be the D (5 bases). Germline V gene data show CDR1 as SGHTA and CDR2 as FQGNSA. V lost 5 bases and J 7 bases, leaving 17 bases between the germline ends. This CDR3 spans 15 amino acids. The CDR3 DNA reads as TGTGCCAGCAGCCGGGATCCCCTTACTGACGGGGAGCTGTTTTTT. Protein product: CASSRDPLTDGELFF.

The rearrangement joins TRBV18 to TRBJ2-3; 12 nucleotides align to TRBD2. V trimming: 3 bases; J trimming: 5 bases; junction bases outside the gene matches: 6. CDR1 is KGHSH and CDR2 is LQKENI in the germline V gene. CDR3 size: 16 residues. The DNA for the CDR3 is TGTGCCAGCTCACCTCGGACTAGCGGGATTGGAGATACGCAGTATTTT. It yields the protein CASSPRTSGIGDTQYF.

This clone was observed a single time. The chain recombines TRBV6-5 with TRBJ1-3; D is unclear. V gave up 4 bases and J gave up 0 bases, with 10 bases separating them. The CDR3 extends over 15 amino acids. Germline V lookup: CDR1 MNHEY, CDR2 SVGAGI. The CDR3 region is CASSFRSSSGNTIYF. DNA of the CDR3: TGTGCCAGCAGTTTCCGGAGCTCCTCTGGAAACACCATATATTTT.

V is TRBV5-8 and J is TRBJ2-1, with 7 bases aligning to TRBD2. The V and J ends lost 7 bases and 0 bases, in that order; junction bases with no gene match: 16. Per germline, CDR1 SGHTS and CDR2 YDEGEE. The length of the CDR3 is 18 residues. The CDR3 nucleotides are TGTGCCAGCTTGGGCCTAGCGGCCCACCCGAGCTCCTACAATGAGCAGTTCTTC. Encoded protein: CASLGLAAHPSSYNEQFF.

This chain's CDR3 is CASSPGQTSGNTIYF. Written as DNA, the CDR3 is TGTGCCAGCTCACCAGGACAGACCTCTGGAAACACCATATATTTT. The J gene is TRBJ1-3, the V gene TRBV18, with a possible D match to TRBD1 (6 bases). Germline CDR1 KGHSH, CDR2 LQKENI. This CDR3 region has 15 residues. Trimming pared 2 bases from V and 0 bases from J, leaving 8 bases between. Using reference TRBV18 and TRBJ1-3 for the parts outside the CDR3, the full variable domain is NAGVMQNPRHLVRRRGQEARLRCSPMKGHSHVYWYRQLPEEGLKFMVYLQKENIIDESGMPKERFSAEFPKEGPSILRIQQVVRGDSAAYFCASSPGQTSGNTIYFGEGSWLTVV.

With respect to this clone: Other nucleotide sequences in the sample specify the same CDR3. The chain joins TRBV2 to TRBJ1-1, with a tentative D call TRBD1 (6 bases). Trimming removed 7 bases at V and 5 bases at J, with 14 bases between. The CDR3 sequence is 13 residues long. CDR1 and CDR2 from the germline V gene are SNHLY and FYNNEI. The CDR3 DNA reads TGTGCCAGCACTCTAAAAGGGGGTACTGAAGCTTTCTTT. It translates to CASTLKGGTEAFF.

CDR3 in DNA: TGTGCCAGCAGTTTAACTGGAAACACCATATATTTT. Its protein product is CASSLTGNTIYF. V usage is TRBV28 and J usage is TRBJ1-3, with D unclear. Per germline, CDR1 MDHEN and CDR2 SYDVKM. This CDR3 is 12 amino acids long. Trimming took off 2 bases at V and 2 bases at J, with 1 base between the two ends. Full variable domain (outside the CDR3, taken from reference TRBV28 and TRBJ1-3): DVKVTQSSRYLVKRTGEKVFLECVQDMDHENMFWYRQDPGLGLRLIYFSYDVKMKEKGDIPEGYSVSREKKERFSLILESASTNQTSMYLCASSLTGNTIYFGEGSWLTVV.

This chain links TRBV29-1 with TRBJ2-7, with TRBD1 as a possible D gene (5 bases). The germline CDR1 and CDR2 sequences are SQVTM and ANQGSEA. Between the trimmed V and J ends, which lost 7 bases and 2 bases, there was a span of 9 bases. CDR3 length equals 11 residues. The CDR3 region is CSASGTYEQYF. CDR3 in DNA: TGCAGCGCTTCAGGGACCTACGAGCAGTACTTC.

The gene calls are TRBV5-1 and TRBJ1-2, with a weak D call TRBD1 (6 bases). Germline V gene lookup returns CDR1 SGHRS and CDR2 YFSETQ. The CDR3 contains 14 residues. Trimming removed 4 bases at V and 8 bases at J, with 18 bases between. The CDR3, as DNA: TGCGCCAGCAGCCTCCTACAGGGCGGAGGCGGCTACACCTTC. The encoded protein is CASSLLQGGGGYTF. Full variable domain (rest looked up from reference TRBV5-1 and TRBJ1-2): KAGVTQTPRYLIKTRGQQVTLSCSPISGHRSVSWYQQTPGQGLQFLFEYFSETQRNKGNFPGRFSGRQFSNSRSEMNVSTLELGDSALYLCASSLLQGGGGYTFGSGTRLTVV.

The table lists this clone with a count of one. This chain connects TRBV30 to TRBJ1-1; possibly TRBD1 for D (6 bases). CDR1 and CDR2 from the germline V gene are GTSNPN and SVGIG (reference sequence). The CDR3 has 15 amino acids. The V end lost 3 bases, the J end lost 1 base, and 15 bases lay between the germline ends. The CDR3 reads CAWRYGGATNTEAFF. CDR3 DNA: TGTGCCTGGAGGTATGGGGGGGCAACGAACACTGAAGCTTTCTTT.

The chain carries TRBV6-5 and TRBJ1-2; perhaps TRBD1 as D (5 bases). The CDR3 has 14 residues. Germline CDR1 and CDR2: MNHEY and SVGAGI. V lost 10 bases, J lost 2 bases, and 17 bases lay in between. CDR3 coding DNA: TGTGCCACCAGCCTGATCGAGGGGAACTATGGCTACACCTTC. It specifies CATSLIEGNYGYTF.

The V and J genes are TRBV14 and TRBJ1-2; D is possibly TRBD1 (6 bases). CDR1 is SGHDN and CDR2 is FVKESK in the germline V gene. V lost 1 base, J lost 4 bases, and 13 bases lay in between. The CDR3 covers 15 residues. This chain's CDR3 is CASSQGQGRSYGYTF. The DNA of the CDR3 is TGTGCCAGCAGCCAAGGGCAGGGGAGAAGCTATGGCTACACCTTC.

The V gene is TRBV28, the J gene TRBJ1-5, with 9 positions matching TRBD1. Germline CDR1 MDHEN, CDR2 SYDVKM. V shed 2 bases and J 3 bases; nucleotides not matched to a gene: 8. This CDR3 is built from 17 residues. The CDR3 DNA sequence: TGTGCCAGCAGTTTAAGCGTTGGGACAGGGTCCAATCAGCCCCAGCATTTT. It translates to CASSLSVGTGSNQPQHF. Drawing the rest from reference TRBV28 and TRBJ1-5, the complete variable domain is DVKVTQSSRYLVKRTGEKVFLECVQDMDHENMFWYRQDPGLGLRLIYFSYDVKMKEKGDIPEGYSVSREKKERFSLILESASTNQTSMYLCASSLSVGTGSNQPQHFGDGTRLSIL.

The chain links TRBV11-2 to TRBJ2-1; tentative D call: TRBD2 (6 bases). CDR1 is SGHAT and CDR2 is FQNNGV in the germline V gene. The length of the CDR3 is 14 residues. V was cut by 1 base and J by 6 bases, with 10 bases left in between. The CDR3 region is CASSLAGAPNEQFF. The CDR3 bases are TGTGCCAGCAGCTTAGCGGGAGCCCCCAATGAGCAGTTCTTC. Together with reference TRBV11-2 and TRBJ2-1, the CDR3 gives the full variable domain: EAGVAQSPRYKIIEKRQSVAFWCNPISGHATLYWYQQILGQGPKLLIQFQNNGVVDDSQLPKDRFSAERLKGVDSTLKIQPAKLEDSAVYLCASSLAGAPNEQFFGPGTRLTVL.

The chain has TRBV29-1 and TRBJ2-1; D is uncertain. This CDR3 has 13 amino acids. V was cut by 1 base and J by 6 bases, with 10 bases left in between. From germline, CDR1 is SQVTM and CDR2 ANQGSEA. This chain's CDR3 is CSVEGPKGNEQFF. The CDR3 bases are TGCAGCGTTGAAGGTCCCAAGGGCAATGAGCAGTTCTTC.

The CDR3 loop is CASSQEEGRLPTDTQYF. For the CDR3, the DNA is TGCGCCAGCAGCCAAGAAGAAGGGCGGCTCCCCACAGATACGCAGTATTTT. V gene TRBV4-1 combines with J gene TRBJ2-3, with D uncertain. The CDR3 has 17 amino acids. Germline lookup yields CDR1 MGHRA and CDR2 YSYEKL. The V end was cut by 0 bases, the J end by 2 bases, with 15 bases between.

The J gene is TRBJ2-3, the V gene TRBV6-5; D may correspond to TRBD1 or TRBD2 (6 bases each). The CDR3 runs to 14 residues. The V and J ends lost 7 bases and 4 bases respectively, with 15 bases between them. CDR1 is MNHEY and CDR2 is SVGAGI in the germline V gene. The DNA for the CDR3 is TGTGCCAGCACTAACGGGGGCAGGGCAGATACGCAGTATTTT. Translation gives CASTNGGRADTQYF.

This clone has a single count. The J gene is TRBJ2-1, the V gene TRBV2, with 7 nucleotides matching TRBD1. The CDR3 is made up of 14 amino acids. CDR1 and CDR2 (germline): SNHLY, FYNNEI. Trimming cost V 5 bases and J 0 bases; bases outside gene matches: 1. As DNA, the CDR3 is TGTGCCAGCAGTTGGGACAGCTCCTACAATGAGCAGTTCTTC. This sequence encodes CASSWDSSYNEQFF. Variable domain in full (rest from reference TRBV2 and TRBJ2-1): EPEVTQTPSHQVTQMGQEVILRCVPISNHLYFYWYRQILGQKVEFLVSFYNNEISEKSEIFDDQFSVERPDGSNFTLKIRSTKLEDSAMYFCASSWDSSYNEQFFGPGTRLTVL.

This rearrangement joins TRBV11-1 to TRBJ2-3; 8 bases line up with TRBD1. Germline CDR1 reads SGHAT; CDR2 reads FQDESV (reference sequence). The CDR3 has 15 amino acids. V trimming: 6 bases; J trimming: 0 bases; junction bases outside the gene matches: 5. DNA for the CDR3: TGTGCCAGCAGTCTGGGACAGGCCAGCACAGATACGCAGTATTTT. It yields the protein CASSLGQASTDTQYF.

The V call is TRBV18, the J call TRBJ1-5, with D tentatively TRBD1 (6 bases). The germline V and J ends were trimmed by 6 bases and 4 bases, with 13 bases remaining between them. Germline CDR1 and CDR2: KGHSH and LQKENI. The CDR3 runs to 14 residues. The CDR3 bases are TGTGCCAGCTCGCTTTACAGGGCTAATCAGCCCCAGCATTTT. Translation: CASSLYRANQPQHF. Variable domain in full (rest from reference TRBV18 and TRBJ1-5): NAGVMQNPRHLVRRRGQEARLRCSPMKGHSHVYWYRQLPEEGLKFMVYLQKENIIDESGMPKERFSAEFPKEGPSILRIQQVVRGDSAAYFCASSLYRANQPQHFGDGTRLSIL.

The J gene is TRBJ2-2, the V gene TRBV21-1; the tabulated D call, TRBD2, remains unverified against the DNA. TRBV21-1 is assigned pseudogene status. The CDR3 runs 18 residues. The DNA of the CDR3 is TGTGCCAGCAGCACCCTACTAGTAGCGGCCTCGAACACCGGGGAGCTGTTTTTT. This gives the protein CASSTLLVAASNTGELFF.

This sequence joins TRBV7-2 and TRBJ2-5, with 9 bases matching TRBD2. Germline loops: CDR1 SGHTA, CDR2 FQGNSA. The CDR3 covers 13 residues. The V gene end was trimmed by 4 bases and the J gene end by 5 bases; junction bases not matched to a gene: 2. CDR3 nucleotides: TGTGCCAGCAGCTCAGGACTAGCGGAGACCCAGTACTTC. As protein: CASSSGLAETQYF. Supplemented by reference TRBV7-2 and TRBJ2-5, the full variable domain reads GAGVSQSPSNKVTEKGKDVELRCDPISGHTALYWYRQSLGQGLEFLIYFQGNSAPDKSGLPSDRFSAERTGGSVSTLTIQRTQQEDSAVYLCASSSGLAETQYFGPGTRLLVL.

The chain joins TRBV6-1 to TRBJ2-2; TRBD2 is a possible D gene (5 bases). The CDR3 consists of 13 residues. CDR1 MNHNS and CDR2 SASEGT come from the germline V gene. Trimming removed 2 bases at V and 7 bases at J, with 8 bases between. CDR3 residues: CASSELGSGELFF. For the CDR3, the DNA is TGTGCCAGCAGTGAACTAGGGAGCGGGGAGCTGTTTTTT.

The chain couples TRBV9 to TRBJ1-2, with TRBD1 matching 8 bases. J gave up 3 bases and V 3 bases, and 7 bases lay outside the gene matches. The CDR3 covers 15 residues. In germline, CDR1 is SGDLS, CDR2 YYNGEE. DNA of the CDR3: TGTGCCAGCAGCGCTACCTCGACAGGGGACTATGGCTACACCTTC. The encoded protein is CASSATSTGDYGYTF.